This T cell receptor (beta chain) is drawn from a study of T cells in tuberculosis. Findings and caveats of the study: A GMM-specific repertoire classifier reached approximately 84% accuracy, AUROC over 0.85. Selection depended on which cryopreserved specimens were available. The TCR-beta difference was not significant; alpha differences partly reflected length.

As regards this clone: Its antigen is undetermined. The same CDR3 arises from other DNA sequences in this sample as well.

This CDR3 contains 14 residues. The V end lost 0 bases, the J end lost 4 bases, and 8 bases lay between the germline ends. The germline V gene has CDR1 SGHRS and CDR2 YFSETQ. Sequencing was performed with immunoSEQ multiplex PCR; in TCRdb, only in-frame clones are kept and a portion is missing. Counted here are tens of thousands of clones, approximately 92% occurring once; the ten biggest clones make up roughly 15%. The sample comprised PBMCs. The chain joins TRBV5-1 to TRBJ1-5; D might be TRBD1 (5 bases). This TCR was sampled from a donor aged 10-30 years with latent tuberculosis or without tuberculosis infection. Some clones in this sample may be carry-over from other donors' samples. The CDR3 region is CASSLDGGNQPQHF. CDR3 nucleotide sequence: TGCGCCAGCAGCTTGGATGGGGGGAATCAGCCCCAGCATTTT.